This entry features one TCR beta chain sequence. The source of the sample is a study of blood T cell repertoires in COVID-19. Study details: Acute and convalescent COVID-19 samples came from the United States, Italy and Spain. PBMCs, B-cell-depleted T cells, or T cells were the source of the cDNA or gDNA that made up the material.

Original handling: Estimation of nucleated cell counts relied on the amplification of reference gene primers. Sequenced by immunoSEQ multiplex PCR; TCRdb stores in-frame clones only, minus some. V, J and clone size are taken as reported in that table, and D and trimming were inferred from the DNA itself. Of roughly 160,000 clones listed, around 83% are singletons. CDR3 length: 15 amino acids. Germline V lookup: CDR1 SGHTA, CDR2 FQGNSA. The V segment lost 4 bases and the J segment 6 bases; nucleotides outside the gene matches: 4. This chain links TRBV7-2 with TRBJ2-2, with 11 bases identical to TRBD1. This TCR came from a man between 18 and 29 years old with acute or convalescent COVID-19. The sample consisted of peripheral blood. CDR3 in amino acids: CASSSDRGRAGELFF. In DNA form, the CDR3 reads TGTGCCAGCAGCTCGGACAGGGGGCGGGCCGGGGAGCTGTTTTTT. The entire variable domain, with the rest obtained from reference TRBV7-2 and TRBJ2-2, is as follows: GAGVSQSPSNKVTEKGKDVELRCDPISGHTALYWYRQSLGQGLEFLIYFQGNSAPDKSGLPSDRFSAERTGGSVSTLTIQRTQQEDSAVYLCASSSDRGRAGELFFGEGSRLTVL.